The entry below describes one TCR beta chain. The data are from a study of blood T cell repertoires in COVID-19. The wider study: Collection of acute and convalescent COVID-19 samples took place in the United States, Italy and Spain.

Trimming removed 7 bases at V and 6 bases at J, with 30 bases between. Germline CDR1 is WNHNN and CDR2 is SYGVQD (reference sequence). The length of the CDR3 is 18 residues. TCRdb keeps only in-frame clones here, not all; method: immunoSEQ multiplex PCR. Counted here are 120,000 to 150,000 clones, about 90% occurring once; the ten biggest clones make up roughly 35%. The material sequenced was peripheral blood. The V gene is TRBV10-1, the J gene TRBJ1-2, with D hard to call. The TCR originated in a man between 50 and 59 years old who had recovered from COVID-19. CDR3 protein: CASIKPPFIHSYGDGYTF. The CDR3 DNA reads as TGCGCCAGCATAAAACCTCCGTTCATTCATTCGTACGGAGATGGCTACACCTTC.